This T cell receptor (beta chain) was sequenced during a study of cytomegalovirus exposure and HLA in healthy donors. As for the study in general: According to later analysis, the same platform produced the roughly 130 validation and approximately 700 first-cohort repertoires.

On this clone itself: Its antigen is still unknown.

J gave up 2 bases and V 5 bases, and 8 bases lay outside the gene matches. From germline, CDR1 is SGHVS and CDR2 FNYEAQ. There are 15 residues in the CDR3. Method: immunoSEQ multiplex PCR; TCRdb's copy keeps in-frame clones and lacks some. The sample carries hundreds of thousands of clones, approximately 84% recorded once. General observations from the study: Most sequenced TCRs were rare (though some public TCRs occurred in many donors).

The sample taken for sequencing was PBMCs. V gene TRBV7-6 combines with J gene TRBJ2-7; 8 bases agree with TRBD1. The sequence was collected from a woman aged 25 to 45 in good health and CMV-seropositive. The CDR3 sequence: CASSETGAGAYEQYF. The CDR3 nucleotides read TGTGCCAGCAGCGAGACAGGGGCCGGGGCCTACGAGCAGTACTTC.